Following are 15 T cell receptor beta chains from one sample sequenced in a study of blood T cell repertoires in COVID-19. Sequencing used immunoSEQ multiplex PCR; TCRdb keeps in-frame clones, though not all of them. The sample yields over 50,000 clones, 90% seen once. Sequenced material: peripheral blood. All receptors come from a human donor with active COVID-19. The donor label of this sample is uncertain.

The CDR3 DNA reads TGTGCTAGTGGTTTGGTAGGGACAGGGATGAACACTGAAGCTTTCTTT. This gives the protein CASGLVGTGMNTEAFF. V gene TRBV12-5 combines with J gene TRBJ1-1; 9 bases are shared with TRBD1. The CDR3 runs 16 residues. Trimming took 0 bases from V and 0 from J; bases not matched to a gene: 2. Germline CDR1 LGHNT, CDR2 FRNRAP. The variable domain in full, completed from reference TRBV12-5 and TRBJ1-1, reads DARVTQTPRHKVTEMGQEVTMRCQPILGHNTVFWYRQTMMQGLELLAYFRNRAPLDDSGMPKDRFSAEMPDATLATLKIQPSEPRDSAVYFCASGLVGTGMNTEAFFGQGTRLTVV.

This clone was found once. Here the CDR3 reads CTSSRGHSYEQYV. CDR3 in DNA: TGTACCAGCAGCCGTGGGCACTCCTACGAGCAGTACGTC. This chain connects TRBV6-5 to TRBJ2-7; D unclear. Per germline, CDR1 MNHEY and CDR2 SVGAGI. CDR3 length: 13 residues.

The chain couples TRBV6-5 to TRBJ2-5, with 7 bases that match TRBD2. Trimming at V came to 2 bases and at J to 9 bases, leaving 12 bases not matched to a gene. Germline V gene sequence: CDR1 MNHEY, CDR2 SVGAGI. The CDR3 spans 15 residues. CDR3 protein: CASSYGGGLRGAQYF. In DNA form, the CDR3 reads TGTGCCAGCAGTTACGGTGGGGGTCTCCGGGGGGCCCAGTACTTC.

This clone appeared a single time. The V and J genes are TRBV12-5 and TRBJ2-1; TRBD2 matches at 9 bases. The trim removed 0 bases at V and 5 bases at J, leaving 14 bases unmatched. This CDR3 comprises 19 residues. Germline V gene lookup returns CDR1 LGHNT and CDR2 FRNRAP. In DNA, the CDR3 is TGTGCTAGTGGTTTGGTAGTGAGCGGGGGGCCCCAACCGAACAATGAGCAGTTCTTC. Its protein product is CASGLVVSGGPQPNNEQFF.

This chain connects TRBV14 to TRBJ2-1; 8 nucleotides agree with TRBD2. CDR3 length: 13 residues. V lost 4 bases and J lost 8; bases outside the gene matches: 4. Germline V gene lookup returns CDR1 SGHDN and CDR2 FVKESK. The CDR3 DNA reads TGTGCCAGCAGCCTGGGACTAGGGGATGAGCAGTTCTTC. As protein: CASSLGLGDEQFF. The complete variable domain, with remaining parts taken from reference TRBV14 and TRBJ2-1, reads EAGVTQFPSHSVIEKGQTVTLRCDPISGHDNLYWYRRVMGKEIKFLLHFVKESKQDESGMPNNRFLAERTGGTYSTLKVQPAELEDSGVYFCASSLGLGDEQFFGPGTRLTVL.

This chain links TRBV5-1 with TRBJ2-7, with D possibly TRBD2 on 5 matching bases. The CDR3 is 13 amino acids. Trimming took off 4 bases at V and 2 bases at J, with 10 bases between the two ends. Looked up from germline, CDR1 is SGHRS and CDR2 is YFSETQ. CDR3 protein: CASSPDGTYEQYV. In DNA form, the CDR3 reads TGCGCCAGCAGCCCCGACGGGACCTACGAGCAGTACGTC.

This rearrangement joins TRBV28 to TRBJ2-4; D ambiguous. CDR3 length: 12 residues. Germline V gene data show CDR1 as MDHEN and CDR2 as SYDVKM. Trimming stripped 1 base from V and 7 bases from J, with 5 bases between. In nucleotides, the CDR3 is TGTGCCAGCAGTTTATTCTTTAACATTCAGTACTTC. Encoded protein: CASSLFFNIQYF. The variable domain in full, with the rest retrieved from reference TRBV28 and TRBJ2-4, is DVKVTQSSRYLVKRTGEKVFLECVQDMDHENMFWYRQDPGLGLRLIYFSYDVKMKEKGDIPEGYSVSREKKERFSLILESASTNQTSMYLCASSLFFNIQYFGAGTRLSVL.

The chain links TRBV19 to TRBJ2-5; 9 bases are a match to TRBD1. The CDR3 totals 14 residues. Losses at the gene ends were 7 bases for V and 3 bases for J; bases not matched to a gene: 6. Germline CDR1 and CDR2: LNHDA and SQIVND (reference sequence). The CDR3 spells CASINRDREETQYF. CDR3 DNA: TGTGCCAGTATTAACCGGGACAGGGAAGAGACCCAGTACTTC. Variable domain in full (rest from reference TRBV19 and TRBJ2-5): DGGITQSPKYLFRKEGQNVTLSCEQNLNHDAMYWYRQDPGQGLRLIYYSQIVNDFQKGDIAEGYSVSREKKESFPLTVTSAQKNPTAFYLCASINRDREETQYFGPGTRLLVL.

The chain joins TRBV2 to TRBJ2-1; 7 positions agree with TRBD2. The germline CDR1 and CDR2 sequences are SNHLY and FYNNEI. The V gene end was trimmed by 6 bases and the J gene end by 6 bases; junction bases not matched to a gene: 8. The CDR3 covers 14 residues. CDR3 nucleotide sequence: TGTGCCAGCAGAGGGGCGGGAGAAGGCAATGAGCAGTTCTTC. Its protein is CASRGAGEGNEQFF.

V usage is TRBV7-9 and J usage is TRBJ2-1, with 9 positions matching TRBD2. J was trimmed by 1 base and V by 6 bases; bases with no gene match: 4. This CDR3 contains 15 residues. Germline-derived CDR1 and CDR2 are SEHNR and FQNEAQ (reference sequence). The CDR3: CASSPTSGSYNEQFF. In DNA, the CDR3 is TGTGCCAGCAGTCCTACTAGCGGGTCCTACAATGAGCAGTTCTTC. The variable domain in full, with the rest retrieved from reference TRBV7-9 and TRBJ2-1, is DTGVSQNPRHKITKRGQNVTFRCDPISEHNRLYWYRQTLGQGPEFLTYFQNEAQLEKSRLLSDRFSAERPKGSFSTLEIQRTEQGDSAMYLCASSPTSGSYNEQFFGPGTRLTVL.

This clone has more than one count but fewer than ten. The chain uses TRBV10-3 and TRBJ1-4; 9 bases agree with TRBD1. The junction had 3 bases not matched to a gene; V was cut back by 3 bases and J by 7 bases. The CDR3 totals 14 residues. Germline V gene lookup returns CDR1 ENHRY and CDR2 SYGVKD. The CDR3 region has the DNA TGTGCCATCAGTGACGGACAGGGGTTTGAAAAACTGTTTTTT. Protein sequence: CAISDGQGFEKLFF.

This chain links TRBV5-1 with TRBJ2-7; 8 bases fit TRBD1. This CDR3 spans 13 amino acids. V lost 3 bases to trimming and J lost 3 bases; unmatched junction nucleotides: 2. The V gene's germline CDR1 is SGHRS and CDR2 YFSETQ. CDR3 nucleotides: TGCGCCAGCAGCTCCGGACAGGGCTACGAGCAGTACTTC. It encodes CASSSGQGYEQYF.

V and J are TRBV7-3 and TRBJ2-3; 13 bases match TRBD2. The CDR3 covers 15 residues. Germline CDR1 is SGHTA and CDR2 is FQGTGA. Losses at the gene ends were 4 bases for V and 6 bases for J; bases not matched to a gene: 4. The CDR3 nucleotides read TGTGCCAGCAGCTCACTAGCGGGAGGGCCGGATACGCAGTATTTT. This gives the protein CASSSLAGGPDTQYF.

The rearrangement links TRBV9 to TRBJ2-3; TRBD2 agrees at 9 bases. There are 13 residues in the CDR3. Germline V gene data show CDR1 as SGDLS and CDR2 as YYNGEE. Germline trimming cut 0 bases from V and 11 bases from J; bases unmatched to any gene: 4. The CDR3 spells CASSVASGAQQYF. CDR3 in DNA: TGTGCCAGCAGCGTAGCTAGCGGGGCCCAGCAGTATTTT.

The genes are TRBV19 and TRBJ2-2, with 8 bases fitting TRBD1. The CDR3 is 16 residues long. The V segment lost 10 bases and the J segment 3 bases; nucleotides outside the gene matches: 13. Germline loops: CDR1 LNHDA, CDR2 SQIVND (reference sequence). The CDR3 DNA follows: TGTGCCACTGATCGGACAGGGAGGCCCCACACCGGGGAGCTGTTTTTT. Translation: CATDRTGRPHTGELFF.